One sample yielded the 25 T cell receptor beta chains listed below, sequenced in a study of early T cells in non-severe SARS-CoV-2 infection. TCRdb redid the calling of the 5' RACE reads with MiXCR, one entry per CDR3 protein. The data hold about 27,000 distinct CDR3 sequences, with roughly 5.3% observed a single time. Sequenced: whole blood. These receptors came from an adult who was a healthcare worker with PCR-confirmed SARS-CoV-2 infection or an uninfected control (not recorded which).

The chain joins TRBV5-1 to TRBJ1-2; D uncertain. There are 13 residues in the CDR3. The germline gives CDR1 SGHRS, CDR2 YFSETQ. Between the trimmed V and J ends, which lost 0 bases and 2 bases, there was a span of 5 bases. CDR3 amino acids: CASSLEENYGYTF. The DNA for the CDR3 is TGCGCCAGCAGCTTGGAGGAGAACTATGGCTACACCTTC.

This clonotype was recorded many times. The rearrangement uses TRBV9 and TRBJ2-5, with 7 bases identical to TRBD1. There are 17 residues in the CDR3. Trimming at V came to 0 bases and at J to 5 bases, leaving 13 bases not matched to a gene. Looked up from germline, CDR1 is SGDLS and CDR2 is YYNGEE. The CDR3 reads CASSVGATGTQRETQYF. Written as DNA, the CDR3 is TGTGCCAGCAGCGTAGGCGCGACAGGGACCCAGAGGGAGACCCAGTACTTC. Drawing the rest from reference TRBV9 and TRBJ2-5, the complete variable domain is DSGVTQTPKHLITATGQRVTLRCSPRSGDLSVYWYQQSLDQGLQFLIQYYNGEERAKGNILERFSAQQFPDLHSELNLSSLELGDSALYFCASSVGATGTQRETQYFGPGTRLLVL.

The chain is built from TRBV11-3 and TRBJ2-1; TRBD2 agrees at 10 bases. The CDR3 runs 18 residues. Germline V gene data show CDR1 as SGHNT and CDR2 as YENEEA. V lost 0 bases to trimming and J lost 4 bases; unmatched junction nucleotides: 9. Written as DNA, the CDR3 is TGTGCCAGCAGCTTAGATCCACCGGTGACTAGCGGGTACAATGAGCAGTTCTTC. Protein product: CASSLDPPVTSGYNEQFF.

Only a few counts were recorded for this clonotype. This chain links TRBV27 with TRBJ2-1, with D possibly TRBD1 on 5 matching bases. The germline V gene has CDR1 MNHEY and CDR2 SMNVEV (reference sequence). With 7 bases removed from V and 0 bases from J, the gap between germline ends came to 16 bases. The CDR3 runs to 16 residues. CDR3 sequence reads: CASTRLGQGSYNEQFF. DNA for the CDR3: TGTGCCAGCACCCGATTGGGCCAGGGCTCCTACAATGAGCAGTTCTTC.

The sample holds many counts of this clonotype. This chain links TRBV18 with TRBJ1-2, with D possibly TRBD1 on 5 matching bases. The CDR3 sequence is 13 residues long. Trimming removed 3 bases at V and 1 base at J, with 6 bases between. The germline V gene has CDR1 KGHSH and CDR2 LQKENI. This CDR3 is CASSPDSNYGYTF. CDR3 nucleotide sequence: TGTGCCAGCTCACCTGACAGTAACTATGGCTACACCTTC.

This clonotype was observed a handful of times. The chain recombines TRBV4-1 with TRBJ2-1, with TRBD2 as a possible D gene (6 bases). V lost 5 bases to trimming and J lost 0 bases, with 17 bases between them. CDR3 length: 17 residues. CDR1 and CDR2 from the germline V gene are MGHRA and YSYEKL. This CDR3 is CASSSPGQGGSYNEQFF. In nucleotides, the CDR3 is TGCGCCAGCAGCTCGCCGGGGCAGGGAGGCTCCTACAATGAGCAGTTCTTC.

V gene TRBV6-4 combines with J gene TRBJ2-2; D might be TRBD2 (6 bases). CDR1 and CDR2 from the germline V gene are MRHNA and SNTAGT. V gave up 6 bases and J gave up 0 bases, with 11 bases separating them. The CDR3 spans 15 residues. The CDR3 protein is CASRRDFSNTGELFF. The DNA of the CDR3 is TGTGCCAGCAGAAGGGACTTTTCGAACACCGGGGAGCTGTTTTTT.

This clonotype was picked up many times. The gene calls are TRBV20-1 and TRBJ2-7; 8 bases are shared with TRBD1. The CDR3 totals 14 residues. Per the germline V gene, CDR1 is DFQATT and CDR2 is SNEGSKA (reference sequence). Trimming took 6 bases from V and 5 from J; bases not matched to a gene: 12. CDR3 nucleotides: TGCAGTGCCACTCCAGGGGGCGCGGTCCACGAGCAGTACTTC. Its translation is CSATPGGAVHEQYF.

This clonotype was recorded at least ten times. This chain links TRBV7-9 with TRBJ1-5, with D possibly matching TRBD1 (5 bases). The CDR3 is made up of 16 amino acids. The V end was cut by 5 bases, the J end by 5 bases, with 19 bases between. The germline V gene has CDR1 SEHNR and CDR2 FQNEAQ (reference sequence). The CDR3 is CASSQGRPGNYQPQHF. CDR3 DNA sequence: TGTGCCAGCAGCCAGGGAAGGCCGGGGAACTATCAGCCCCAGCATTTT. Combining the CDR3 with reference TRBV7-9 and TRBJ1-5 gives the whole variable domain DTGVSQNPRHKITKRGQNVTFRCDPISEHNRLYWYRQTLGQGPEFLTYFQNEAQLEKSRLLSDRFSAERPKGSFSTLEIQRTEQGDSAMYLCASSQGRPGNYQPQHFGDGTRLSIL.

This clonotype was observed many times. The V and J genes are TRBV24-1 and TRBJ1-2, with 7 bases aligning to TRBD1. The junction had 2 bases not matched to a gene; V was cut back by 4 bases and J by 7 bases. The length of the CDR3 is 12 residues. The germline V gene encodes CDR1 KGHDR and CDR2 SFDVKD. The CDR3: CATSDNRGGYTF. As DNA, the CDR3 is TGTGCCACCAGTGACAACAGGGGTGGCTACACCTTC.

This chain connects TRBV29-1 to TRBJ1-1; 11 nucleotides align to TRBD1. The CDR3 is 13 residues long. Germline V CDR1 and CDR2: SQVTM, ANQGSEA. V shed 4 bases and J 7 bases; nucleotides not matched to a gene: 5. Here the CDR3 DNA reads TGCAGCGTTGTAGGGGGACAGGGGGTTGAAGCTTTCTTT. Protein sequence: CSVVGGQGVEAFF.

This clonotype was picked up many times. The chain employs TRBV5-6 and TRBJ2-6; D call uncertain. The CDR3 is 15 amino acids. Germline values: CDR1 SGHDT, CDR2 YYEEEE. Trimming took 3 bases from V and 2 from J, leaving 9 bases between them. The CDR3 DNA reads TGTGCCAGCAGCTGGACCCTGACTGGGGCCAACGTCCTGACTTTC. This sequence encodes CASSWTLTGANVLTF.

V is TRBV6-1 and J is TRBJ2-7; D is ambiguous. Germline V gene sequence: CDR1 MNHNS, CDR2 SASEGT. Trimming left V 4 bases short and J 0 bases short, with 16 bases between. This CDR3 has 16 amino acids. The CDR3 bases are TGTGCCAGCAGTGTATGGGGTCGGATAAGCTCCTACGAGCAGTACTTC. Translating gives CASSVWGRISSYEQYF.

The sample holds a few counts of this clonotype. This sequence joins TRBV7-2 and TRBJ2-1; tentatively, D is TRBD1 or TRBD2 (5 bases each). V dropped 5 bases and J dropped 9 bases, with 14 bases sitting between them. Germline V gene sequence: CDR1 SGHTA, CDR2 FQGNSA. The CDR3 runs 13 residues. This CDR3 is CASSLGEGVEQFF. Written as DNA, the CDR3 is TGTGCCAGCAGCCTGGGGGAAGGGGTTGAGCAGTTCTTC.

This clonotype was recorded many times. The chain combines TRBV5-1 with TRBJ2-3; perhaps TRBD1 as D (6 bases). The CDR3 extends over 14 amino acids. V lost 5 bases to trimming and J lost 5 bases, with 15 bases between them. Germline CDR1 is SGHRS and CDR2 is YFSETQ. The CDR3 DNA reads TGCGCCAGCAGTCGAAGCCAGGGACAAGATACGCAGTATTTT. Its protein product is CASSRSQGQDTQYF.

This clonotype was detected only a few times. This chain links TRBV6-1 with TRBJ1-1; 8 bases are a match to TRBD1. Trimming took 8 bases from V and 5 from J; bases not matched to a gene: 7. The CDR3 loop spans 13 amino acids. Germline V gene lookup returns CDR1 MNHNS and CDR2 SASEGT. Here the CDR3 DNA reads TGTGCCAGCTTTGGACAGGGATATACTGAAGCTTTCTTT. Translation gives CASFGQGYTEAFF.

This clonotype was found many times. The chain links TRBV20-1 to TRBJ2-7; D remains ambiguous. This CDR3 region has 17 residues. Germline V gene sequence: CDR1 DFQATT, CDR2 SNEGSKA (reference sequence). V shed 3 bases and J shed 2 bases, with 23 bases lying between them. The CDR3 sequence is CSASAPRAGARTYEQYF. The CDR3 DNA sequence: TGCAGTGCTAGCGCCCCTCGCGCAGGAGCCCGCACCTACGAGCAGTACTTC.

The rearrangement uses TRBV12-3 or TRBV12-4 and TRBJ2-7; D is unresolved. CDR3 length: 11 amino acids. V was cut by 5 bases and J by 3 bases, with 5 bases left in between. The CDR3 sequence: CASSPYYEQYF. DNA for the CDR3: TGTGCCAGCAGTCCCTACTACGAGCAGTACTTC.

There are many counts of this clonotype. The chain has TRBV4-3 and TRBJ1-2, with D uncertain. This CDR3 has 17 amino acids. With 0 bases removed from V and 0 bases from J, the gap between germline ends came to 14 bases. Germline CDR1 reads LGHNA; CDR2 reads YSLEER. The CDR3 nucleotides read TGCGCCAGCAGCCAAGACCAGTTAGGGAGGGCTAACTATGGCTACACCTTC. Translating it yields CASSQDQLGRANYGYTF.

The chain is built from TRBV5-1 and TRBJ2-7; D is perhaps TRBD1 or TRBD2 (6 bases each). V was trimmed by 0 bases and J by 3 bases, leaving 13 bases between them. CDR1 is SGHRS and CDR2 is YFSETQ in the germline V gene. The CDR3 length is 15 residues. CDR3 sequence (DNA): TGCGCCAGCAGCTTGGTGGGGGGCAGCTACTACGAGCAGTACTTC. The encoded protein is CASSLVGGSYYEQYF.

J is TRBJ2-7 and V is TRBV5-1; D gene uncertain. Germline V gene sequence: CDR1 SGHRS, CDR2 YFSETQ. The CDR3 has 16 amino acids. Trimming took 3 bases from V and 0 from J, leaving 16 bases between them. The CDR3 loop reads CASSYPPGLSSYEQYF. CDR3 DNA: TGCGCCAGCAGCTACCCCCCCGGGCTTAGCTCCTACGAGCAGTACTTC.

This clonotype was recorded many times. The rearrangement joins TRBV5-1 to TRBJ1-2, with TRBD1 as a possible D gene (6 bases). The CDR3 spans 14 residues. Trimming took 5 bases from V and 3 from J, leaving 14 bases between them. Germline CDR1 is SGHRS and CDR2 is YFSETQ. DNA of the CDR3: TGCGCCAGCAGTTCAGGCAGGGGCGACTATGGCTACACCTTC. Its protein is CASSSGRGDYGYTF.

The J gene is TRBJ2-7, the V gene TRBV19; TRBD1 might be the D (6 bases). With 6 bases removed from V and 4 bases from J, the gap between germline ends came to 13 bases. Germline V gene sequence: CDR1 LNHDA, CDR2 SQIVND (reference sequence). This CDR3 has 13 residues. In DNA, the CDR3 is TGTGCCAGTAGCACCGGGACAAGATACGAGCAGTACTTC. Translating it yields CASSTGTRYEQYF.

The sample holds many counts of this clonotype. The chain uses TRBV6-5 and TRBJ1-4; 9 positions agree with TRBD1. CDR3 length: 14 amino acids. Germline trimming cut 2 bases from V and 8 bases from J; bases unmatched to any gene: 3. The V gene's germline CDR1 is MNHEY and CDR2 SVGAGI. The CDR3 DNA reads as TGTGCCAGCAGTTACGACAGGGGGGACGAAAAACTGTTTTTT. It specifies CASSYDRGDEKLFF.

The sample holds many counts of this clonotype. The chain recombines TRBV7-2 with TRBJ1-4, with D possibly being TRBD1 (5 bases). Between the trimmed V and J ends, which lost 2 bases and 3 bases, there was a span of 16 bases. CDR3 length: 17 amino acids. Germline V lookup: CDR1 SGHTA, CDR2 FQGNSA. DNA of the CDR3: TGTGCCAGCAGCTTATGGAGGGGCGGGGCAGCTAATGAAAAACTGTTTTTT. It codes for CASSLWRGGAANEKLFF.